These 13 T cell receptor beta chains originate from one sample sequenced in a study of blood T cell repertoires in COVID-19. This table comes from immunoSEQ multiplex PCR, and its TCRdb copy is limited to in-frame clones, with some not included. Among almost 300,000 clones, around nine tenths were seen once, and the ten largest hold about 1.2%. Sequences were obtained from peripheral blood. The receptors shown here come from a man in his sixties or seventies with acute or convalescent COVID-19.

Comment on this clone: Additional DNA sequences in this sample encode the identical CDR3. This rearrangement joins TRBV5-1 to TRBJ1-5, with D possibly TRBD1 on 6 matching bases. V lost 1 base and J lost 1, with 9 bases in between. There are 15 residues in the CDR3. CDR1 is SGHRS and CDR2 is YFSETQ in the germline V gene. Here the CDR3 reads CASSLSGQSNQPQHF. The CDR3 region has the DNA TGCGCCAGCAGCTTGTCCGGACAGAGCAATCAGCCCCAGCATTTT.

This chain links TRBV6-1 with TRBJ2-7; possible D gene TRBD1, 6 bases. V shed 2 bases and J shed 2 bases, with 13 bases lying between them. Germline V CDR1 and CDR2: MNHNS, SASEGT. The length of the CDR3 is 15 residues. CDR3 loop: CASSESWTVAYEQYF. CDR3 nucleotide sequence: TGTGCCAGCAGTGAAAGTTGGACAGTAGCCTACGAGCAGTACTTC.

This sequence joins TRBV30 and TRBJ2-5; the match to TRBD2 covers 7 bases. This CDR3 has 12 residues. CDR1 and CDR2 from the germline V gene are GTSNPN and SVGIG (reference sequence). The CDR3 DNA sequence: TGTGCGGGGGGGGGAACCTTAGAGACCCAGTACTTC. This translates into CAGGGTLETQYF.

V is TRBV20-1 and J is TRBJ2-7, with TRBD2 identical over 8 bases. Trimming took 3 bases from V and 4 from J; bases not matched to a gene: 8. The CDR3 is 14 amino acids. Germline values: CDR1 DFQATT, CDR2 SNEGSKA (reference sequence). The CDR3 spells CSASLAGSTYEQYF. For the CDR3, the DNA is TGCAGTGCTAGTCTAGCGGGCAGCACATACGAGCAGTACTTC.

The CDR3 region has the DNA TGTGCCAGCAGTTACGTAGGGACAGGGGAATGGTACTTC. It is translated as CASSYVGTGEWYF. The V and J genes are TRBV6-5 and TRBJ2-7, with TRBD1 identical over 10 bases. CDR1 and CDR2 from the germline V gene are MNHEY and SVGAGI. The CDR3 extends over 13 amino acids. V was clipped by 2 bases and J by 12 bases; unmatched bases: 7.

The table lists this clone with a count of one. Written as DNA, the CDR3 is TGCGCCAGCAGCTTGGGCGGGAGAGGTACCGGGGAGCTGTTTTTT. It is translated as CASSLGGRGTGELFF. The V and J genes are TRBV5-1 and TRBJ2-2, with 7 bases aligning to TRBD2. The CDR3 spans 15 residues. The germline gives CDR1 SGHRS, CDR2 YFSETQ. J was trimmed by 5 bases and V by 0 bases; bases with no gene match: 4.

This rearrangement joins TRBV5-5 to TRBJ2-5; a weak D match, TRBD1 (5 bases). The germline gives CDR1 SGHKS, CDR2 YYEKEE (reference sequence). The V gene lost 0 bases and the J gene lost 5 bases, with 8 bases spanning the gap. This CDR3 has 13 amino acids. CDR3 sequence (DNA): TGTGCCAGCAGCTTGGAAGGGGCTGAGACCCAGTACTTC. Translation: CASSLEGAETQYF. The complete variable domain, with remaining parts taken from reference TRBV5-5 and TRBJ2-5, reads DAGVTQSPTHLIKTRGQQVTLRCSPISGHKSVSWYQQVLGQGPQFIFQYYEKEERGRGNFPDRFSARQFPNYSSELNVNALLLGDSALYLCASSLEGAETQYFGPGTRLLVL.

This clone was seen just once. The chain is built from TRBV19 and TRBJ2-3; the match to TRBD2 covers 14 bases. Looked up from germline, CDR1 is LNHDA and CDR2 is SQIVND (reference sequence). The CDR3 extends over 15 amino acids. J gave up 5 bases and V 5 bases, and 3 bases lay outside the gene matches. CDR3 residues: CASSGTSGGIDTQYF. CDR3 bases: TGTGCCAGTAGTGGGACTAGCGGGGGAATAGATACGCAGTATTTT.

J is TRBJ2-1 and V is TRBV10-2; D is undetermined. Trimming took 0 bases from V and 9 from J, leaving 6 bases between them. This CDR3 contains 12 residues. Germline CDR1 is WSHSY and CDR2 is SAAADI. CDR3 region: CASSESKREQFF. For the CDR3, the DNA is TGCGCCAGCAGTGAGTCAAAGCGTGAGCAGTTCTTC.

V usage is TRBV28 and J usage is TRBJ1-5; tentatively, D is TRBD1 (5 bases). V was shortened by 6 bases and J by 11 bases, with 17 bases between the two germline ends. Germline CDR1 and CDR2: MDHEN and SYDVKM. The CDR3 loop spans 13 amino acids. The CDR3 region is CASSPPQGRAQHF. The CDR3 DNA reads as TGTGCCAGCAGCCCCCCCCAAGGCAGGGCCCAGCATTTT.

The chain joins TRBV28 to TRBJ2-7; possibly TRBD2 for D (5 bases). Germline CDR1 is MDHEN and CDR2 is SYDVKM. Trimming left V 6 bases short and J 6 bases short, with 9 bases between. This CDR3 is 11 amino acids long. In nucleotides, the CDR3 is TGTGCCAGCAGCTCTCGGGGCGAGCAGTACTTC. It encodes CASSSRGEQYF.

This clone was counted a single time. V gene TRBV6-5 combines with J gene TRBJ2-7; 10 bases are a match to TRBD1. J lost 6 bases, V lost 6 bases, and 8 bases had no gene match. Per germline, CDR1 MNHEY and CDR2 SVGAGI. The CDR3 totals 14 residues. Here the CDR3 reads CASRGTGDWSEQYF. The CDR3 DNA sequence: TGTGCCAGCAGAGGGACAGGGGATTGGAGCGAGCAGTACTTC.

A single count supports this clone. The J gene is TRBJ1-2, the V gene TRBV10-3, with 7 bases that match TRBD1. After removal of 1 base from V and 7 bases from J, the junction contained 9 bases not matched to a gene. Germline loops: CDR1 ENHRY, CDR2 SYGVKD. The CDR3 consists of 15 residues. In nucleotides, the CDR3 is TGTGCCATCAGTGAGTTAACGACAGGGCCGGGTGGCTACACCTTC. Protein sequence: CAISELTTGPGGYTF.